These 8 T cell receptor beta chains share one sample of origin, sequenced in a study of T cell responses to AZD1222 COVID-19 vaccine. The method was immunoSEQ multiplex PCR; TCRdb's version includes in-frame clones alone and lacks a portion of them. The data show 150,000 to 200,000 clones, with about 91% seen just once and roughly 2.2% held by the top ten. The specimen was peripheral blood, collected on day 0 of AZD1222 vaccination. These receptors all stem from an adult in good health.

The CDR3 loop is CANRPAYTEAFF. The CDR3 bases are TGTGCCAACCGCCCGGCTTACACTGAAGCTTTCTTT. The chain uses TRBV11-2 and TRBJ1-1; no firm D call. The V end lost 10 bases, the J end lost 3 bases, and 12 bases lay between the germline ends. Per germline, CDR1 SGHAT and CDR2 FQNNGV. This CDR3 contains 12 residues.

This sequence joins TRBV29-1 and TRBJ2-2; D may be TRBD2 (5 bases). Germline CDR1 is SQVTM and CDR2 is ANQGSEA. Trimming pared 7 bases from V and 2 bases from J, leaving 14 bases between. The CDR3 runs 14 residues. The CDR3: CSGRHRGNTGELFF. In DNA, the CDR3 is TGCAGCGGGAGGCATAGAGGCAACACCGGGGAGCTGTTTTTT.

The CDR3 coding sequence is TGTGCCAGCTCACCGGGTCAGGGGGTTGCGTTGCCCCTCCACTTT. Encoded protein: CASSPGQGVALPLHF. The rearrangement uses TRBV18 and TRBJ1-6; 7 nucleotides line up with TRBD1. The V and J ends lost 3 bases and 13 bases, in that order; junction bases with no gene match: 12. Germline loops: CDR1 KGHSH, CDR2 LQKENI. The CDR3 is 15 amino acids.

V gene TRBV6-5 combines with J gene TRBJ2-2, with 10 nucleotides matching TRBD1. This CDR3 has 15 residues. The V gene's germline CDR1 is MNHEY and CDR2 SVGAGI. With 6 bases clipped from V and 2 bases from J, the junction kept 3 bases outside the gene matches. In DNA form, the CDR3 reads TGTGCCAGCAGGGGGACAGGGGTCAACACCGGGGAGCTGTTTTTT. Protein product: CASRGTGVNTGELFF.

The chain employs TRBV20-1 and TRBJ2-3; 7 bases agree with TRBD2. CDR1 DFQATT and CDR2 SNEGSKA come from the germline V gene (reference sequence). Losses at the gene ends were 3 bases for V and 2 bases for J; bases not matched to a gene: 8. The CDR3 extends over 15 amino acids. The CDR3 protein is CSASTRDYFTDTQYF. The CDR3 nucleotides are TGCAGTGCTAGTACGAGGGACTACTTCACAGATACGCAGTATTTT.

In DNA form, the CDR3 reads TGTGCCAGCAGCCAAGATCTTGGGGAGATGAACACTGAAGCTTTCTTT. It translates to CASSQDLGEMNTEAFF. J is TRBJ1-1 and V is TRBV4-2; D unclear. The CDR3 sequence is 16 residues long. The germline V and J ends were trimmed by 0 bases and 0 bases, with 11 bases remaining between them. The germline V gene has CDR1 LGHNA and CDR2 YNFKEQ.

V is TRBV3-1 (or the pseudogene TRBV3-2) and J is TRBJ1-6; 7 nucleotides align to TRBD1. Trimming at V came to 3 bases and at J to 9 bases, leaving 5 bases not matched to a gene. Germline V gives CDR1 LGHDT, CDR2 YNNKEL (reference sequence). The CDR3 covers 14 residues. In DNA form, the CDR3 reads TGTGCCAGCAGCCAGCAGGGGGTTGGTTCACCCCTCCACTTT. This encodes CASSQQGVGSPLHF.

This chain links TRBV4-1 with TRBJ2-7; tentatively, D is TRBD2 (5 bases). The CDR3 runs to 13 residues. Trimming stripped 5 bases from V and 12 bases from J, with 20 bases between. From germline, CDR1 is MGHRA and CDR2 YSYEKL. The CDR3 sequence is CASSAHPGSARYF. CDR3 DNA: TGCGCCAGCAGCGCCCACCCCGGTAGCGCTCGGTACTTC.